A selection of T cell receptor beta chains follows, all from one sample in a study of vaccination and CD4 T cells after COVID-19. Their antigens remain unidentified. TCRdb reprocessed the PCR reads with MiXCR, giving one entry per CDR3 protein. The sample carries more than 14,000 distinct CDR3 sequences, about 48% recorded once. Source material: CD4+ T cells from blood, cultured in vitro. Receptors originate from a human donor who had recovered from COVID-19. Each CDR3 is given with its conserved first and last residue. D genes are given only for firm matches. Rows may omit the clone size; those that give it use once, few, many or a size class.

J,size,D,V,DNA,CDR3
TRBJ2-3,few,TRBD2,TRBV7-3,TGTGCCAGCAGCTCCACAGCGGGGTTCGGAGATACGCAGTATTTT,CASSSTAGFGDTQYF
TRBJ1-1,.,TRBD1,TRBV27,TGTGCCAGCAGTTTTGCAGGGGGAGAAGCTTTCTTT,CASSFAGGEAFF
TRBJ1-4,few,.,TRBV19,TGTGCCAGTAGTACCCCAAAGGGGACTAATGAAAAACTGTTTTTT,CASSTPKGTNEKLFF
TRBJ2-5,once,.,TRBV2,TGTGCCAGCAGTCGGTCGCAGGGCTGGGGGACCCAGTATTTC,CASSRSQGWGTQYF
TRBJ2-3,.,.,TRBV4-3,TGCGCCAGCAGCCAAGACGTCAGGCACACAGATACGCAGTATTTT,CASSQDVRHTDTQYF
TRBJ1-1,.,TRBD1,TRBV19,TGTGCCAGTAGTACCTCAGGGGGGATGAACACTGAAGCTTTCTTT,CASSTSGGMNTEAFF
TRBJ2-7,.,.,TRBV9,TGTGCCAGCAGCGTACTCGACAGCTCCTACGAGCAGTACTTC,CASSVLDSSYEQYF
TRBJ1-1,.,TRBD1,TRBV7-2,TGTGCCAGCAGCGCCCAAGGACAGGGGACTGAAGCTTTCTTT,CASSAQGQGTEAFF
TRBJ2-5,.,TRBD2,TRBV20-1,TGCAGTGCTAGCGGTCTAGGGCGGGGACTAGCGCTCGCAGAGACCCAGTACTTC,CSASGLGRGLALAETQYF
TRBJ1-6,.,.,TRBV20-1,TGCAGTGCCCCCGGACAGTTCCCTTATAATTCACCCCTCCACTTT,CSAPGQFPYNSPLHF
TRBJ2-3,.,.,TRBV7-2,TGTGCCAGCAGCTCACAATCCAGAGGTACGCAGTATTTT,CASSSQSRGTQYF
TRBJ1-2,.,.,TRBV20-1,TGCAGTGCTAGGGAGGGGGTTATTAACTATGGCTACACCTTC,CSAREGVINYGYTF
TRBJ1-4,.,.,TRBV6-1,TGTGCCAGCAGTGAAGCAGTAAGGGTACGGGAAAAACTGTTTTTT,CASSEAVRVREKLFF
TRBJ1-1,few,.,TRBV10-3,TGTGCCATCAGCAGGGCAGGGACTGAAGCTTTCTTT,CAISRAGTEAFF
TRBJ2-7,.,.,TRBV11-3,TGTGCCAGCAGCTTAGTCAGATACGAGCAGTACTTC,CASSLVRYEQYF
TRBJ1-3,once,TRBD1,TRBV9,TGTGCCAGCAGCGTAGGACAGGGGGCCCTTGGCAACACCATATATTTT,CASSVGQGALGNTIYF
TRBJ2-2,once,TRBD1,TRBV4-3,TGCGCCAGCAGCCCGAAAAGACAGGGGGCCGGAGGGGAGCTGTTTTTT,CASSPKRQGAGGELFF
TRBJ2-1,.,.,TRBV20-1,TGCAGTGCTAGATTATCCCCGTTGACCCTCCACCGGAACAATGAGCAGTTCTTC,CSARLSPLTLHRNNEQFF
TRBJ1-4,.,.,TRBV28,TGTGCCAGCAGTCAAACCCGAGGGCAAAGGGGTGAAAAACTGTTTTTT,CASSQTRGQRGEKLFF
TRBJ2-3,.,.,TRBV20-1,TGCAGTGGGACTCCCAACACAGATACGCAGTATTTT,CSGTPNTDTQYF
TRBJ2-3,few,.,TRBV20-1,TGCAGTGCTGTAGGGGGGTACGGCACAGATACGCAGTATTTT,CSAVGGYGTDTQYF
TRBJ2-1,few,.,TRBV7-2,TGTGCCAGCAGCTTACGGGCGGGGTACAATGAGCAGTTCTTC,CASSLRAGYNEQFF
TRBJ1-2,.,.,TRBV2,TGTGCCAGCAGTCCCCGTGAAACAGGGAGTATCGGCTACACCTTC,CASSPRETGSIGYTF
TRBJ2-3,.,TRBD2,TRBV7-3,TGTGCCAGCAGCTTTGGGCCGGGAGGGCCACCGAGAGACACAGATACGCAGTATTTT,CASSFGPGGPPRDTDTQYF
TRBJ1-2,.,TRBD1,TRBV5-4,TGTGCCAGCAGCTTGGGGGGACAGAAATACTATGGCTACACCTTC,CASSLGGQKYYGYTF
TRBJ2-1,once,.,TRBV12-3/TRBV12-4,TGTGCCAGCAGCCCAGGGAATGAGCAGTTCTTC,CASSPGNEQFF
TRBJ1-2,.,.,TRBV24-1,TGTGCCACCAGTGATCCGAACGGGGATGGCTACACCTTC,CATSDPNGDGYTF
TRBJ1-1,few,.,TRBV2,TGTGCCAGCAGTGAATCAGGGCTGAACACTGAAGCTTTCTTT,CASSESGLNTEAFF
TRBJ2-7,.,TRBD1,TRBV20-1,TGCAGTGCTACCGGACAGGGGGGCCCCTTGGAGCAGTACTTC,CSATGQGGPLEQYF
TRBJ2-7,.,.,TRBV19,TGTGCCAGTAGTGCCTCCCGCGGGGCCTACGAGCAGTACTTC,CASSASRGAYEQYF
TRBJ1-1,.,TRBD1,TRBV4-1,TGCGCCAGCAGTCGACAGGGGGCTCCTGAAGCTTTCTTT,CASSRQGAPEAFF
TRBJ1-2,.,.,TRBV30,TGTGCCTGGGGGGGGGCCCTACCCGTCTCCGGCTACACCTTC,CAWGGALPVSGYTF
TRBJ2-1,.,TRBD1,TRBV7-2,TGTGCCAGCAGCTTAGGGACAGGGCGTTACAATGAGCAGTTCTTC,CASSLGTGRYNEQFF
TRBJ1-2,once,TRBD1,TRBV14,TGTGCCAGCAGCCAAGGGGGTCCTACAGGGGCCTATGGCTACACCTTC,CASSQGGPTGAYGYTF
TRBJ1-3,.,.,TRBV6-2/TRBV6-3,TGTGCCAGCAGTGACAGACCGGGCTCCAGCGACGACACCATATATTTT,CASSDRPGSSDDTIYF
TRBJ1-5,.,.,TRBV4-1,TGCGCCAGCAGCCAGGGGCTGAGACAGGTTAGCAATCAGCCCCAGCATTTT,CASSQGLRQVSNQPQHF
TRBJ1-2,.,.,TRBV18,TGTGCCAGCTCCCAGGGTCCCGGGGATGGCTACACCTTC,CASSQGPGDGYTF
TRBJ2-3,.,TRBD2,TRBV7-2,TGTGCCAGCAGCTTGGGGGCGGGGGGGCCCACAGATACGCAGTATTTT,CASSLGAGGPTDTQYF